This T cell receptor (beta chain) stems from a study of post-analysis software for immune sequencing data. Study-level background: Disease trajectories encompassed relapsing-remitting, secondary progressive and progressive-relapsing multiple sclerosis. Findings of the study overall: Elevated frequency relative to controls characterized a handful of TRBV segments in patients, TRBV5-6, TRBV5-1 and TRBV20-1 among them. Under the F measure, samples that were prepared in one batch clustered strongly together. Controls had significantly higher normalized Chao1 diversity than multiple sclerosis patients.

Unique-molecular-identifier-tagged TCR beta cDNA libraries were used. T cells numbering roughly 1 to 10 million yielded a few hundred thousand cDNA molecules. TCRdb re-called the PCR reads with MiXCR, one entry per CDR3 protein. This sample has fewer than 850,000 distinct CDR3 sequences, with roughly 30% found just once. A word on this clonotype: Antigen unknown.

Trimming cost V 5 bases and J 6 bases, with 17 bases left between them. This CDR3 has 15 residues. The sample consisted of blood. The chain couples TRBV12-3 or TRBV12-4 to TRBJ1-5, with a weak D call TRBD1 (6 bases). The clonotype was recovered from a girl aged 10 to 17 with multiple sclerosis. The CDR3 loop reads CASSLDSRSTQPQHF. CDR3 in DNA: TGTGCCAGCAGTCTGGACAGTCGGTCCACTCAGCCCCAGCATTTT.